This TCR beta chain was captured in a study of blood T cells in healthy people across ages. Study context: Capture via template switching afforded approximately one barcoded beta molecule per two T cells.

A sample-barcoded 5' primer and a J-beta primer mix were used in a second PCR of roughly 6 to 12 cycles. TCRdb re-called the 5' RACE reads through MiXCR, storing one row per CDR3 protein. The sample has hundreds of thousands of distinct CDR3 sequences; 22% are singletons. Looked up from germline, CDR1 is DFQATT and CDR2 is SNEGSKA (reference sequence). The CDR3 covers 10 residues. Per sample, extraction of total RNA gave at least 6 micrograms in every case. Sequencing was done on a sample of blood. The receptor was isolated from a man between 65 and 85 years old in good health. The chain combines TRBV20-1 with TRBJ1-2, with D unclear. Here the CDR3 reads CSQDQTGYTF. The DNA for the CDR3 is TGCAGCCAAGACCAGACAGGCTACACCTTC.